This T cell receptor (beta chain) derives from a study of shared clonotypes between healthy human individuals. Findings and caveats of the study: Despite large depth, sorted-subset datasets appeared incompletely sequenced. In contrast to clonotypes shared by all four donors, non-shared clonotypes had lower generation probabilities. Only blood samples were collected, and tissue repertoires likely differ.

Sequenced by immunoSEQ multiplex PCR; TCRdb stores in-frame clones only, minus some. Of millions of clones listed, more than 80% are singletons. CDR3 length equals 14 residues. Germline CDR1 reads LNHDA; CDR2 reads SQIVND (reference sequence). The ends were cut back, 1 base at V and 2 bases at J, with 8 bases in the middle. Donors were healthy HIV-negative adults without recent acute infections or vaccinations. The sample holds a few counts of this clone. Its antigen is undetermined. This sample includes further DNA sequences coding for the same CDR3. The V call is TRBV19, the J call TRBJ1-1; D is undetermined. The receptor was derived from a man younger than 30 in good health. The source material was naive CD4+ T cells sorted from blood. Subset given: CD45RA+ positively selected. CDR3: CASSIGQKNTEAFF. CDR3 in DNA: TGTGCCAGTAGTATAGGTCAGAAAAACACTGAAGCTTTCTTT.